The entry below describes one T cell receptor (beta chain). Its specificity is unknown. Sorted subsets were amplified in replicate PCRs using about 200 ng DNA, some 31,000 T cell genomes. The repertoire was sequenced with immunoSEQ multiplex PCR; TCRdb's copy has only in-frame clones and lacks some. The sample comprises approximately 99,000 clones, around 68% of which are singletons, and 24% rests with the top ten. This sample is drawn from a study of shared clonotypes between healthy human individuals. Findings of the study overall: Estimated richness was generally greater in naive than memory subsets. The diversity represented, both genetic and in exposure history, was limited by few donors. Roughly 5% was the fraction of naive CD4 clonotypes found shared across a few donors.

The CDR3 covers 14 residues. Germline lookup yields CDR1 GTSNPN and CDR2 SVGIG (reference sequence). Losses at the gene ends were 2 bases for V and 3 bases for J; bases not matched to a gene: 6. This chain uses TRBV30 with TRBJ2-7, with 8 bases lining up with TRBD1. Sequencing was carried out using memory CD8+ T cells sorted from blood. Noted subset: CD45RO+ cells pooled with CCR7-negative TemRA cells. This receptor was identified in a woman aged 25 to 39 in good health. Written as DNA, the CDR3 is TGTGCCTGGAGTTACAGGGGGAGCTTCTACGAGCAGTACTTC. This encodes CAWSYRGSFYEQYF.